The 11 T cell receptor beta chains given below trace back to one sample, sequenced in a study of blood T cells in healthy people across ages. Primed by a sample-barcoded 5' primer and a J-beta primer mix, a second PCR proceeded for about 6 to 12 cycles. TCRdb re-called the 5' RACE reads with MiXCR, one entry per CDR3 protein. The sample carries roughly 930,000 distinct CDR3 sequences, around 48% recorded once. Material for sequencing was blood. The receptors were gathered from a man aged 25-45 years in good health.

J is TRBJ1-5 and V is TRBV7-9; 9 bases agree with TRBD1. The V gene end was trimmed by 5 bases and the J gene end by 6 bases; junction bases not matched to a gene: 5. The CDR3 spans 14 residues. Germline values: CDR1 SEHNR, CDR2 FQNEAQ (reference sequence). The CDR3, as DNA: TGTGCCAGCAGCCAAGGACAGGGGACTCAGCCCCAGCATTTT. Residues: CASSQGQGTQPQHF.

The V and J genes are TRBV20-1 and TRBJ1-4; D is perhaps TRBD1 (5 bases). Per the germline V gene, CDR1 is DFQATT and CDR2 is SNEGSKA (reference sequence). V was clipped by 3 bases and J by 0 bases, with 11 bases between them. The CDR3 consists of 15 residues. The CDR3 bases are TGCAGTGCTAGGGCCACGACAGCAACTAATGAAAAACTGTTTTTT. It translates to CSARATTATNEKLFF.

Regarding this clonotype: The junction shows a germline mismatch at one end, possibly a read error. The chain couples TRBV7-2 to TRBJ1-4, with TRBD1 as a possible D gene (5 bases). The germline V gene encodes CDR1 SGHTA and CDR2 FQGNSA. This CDR3 comprises 15 residues. CDR3 bases: TGTGCCAGCAGCTTCTCGGGACCCCGTAATGAAAAACCGTTTTTT. The encoded protein is CASSFSGPRNEKPFF.

This clonotype was found once. The J gene is TRBJ2-5, the V gene TRBV6-5, with TRBD2 matching 11 bases. V lost 5 bases, J lost 6 bases, and 8 bases stayed unmatched. Germline CDR1 MNHEY, CDR2 SVGAGI. The CDR3 is 15 residues long. DNA of the CDR3: TGTGCCAGCAGTGCGTCTAGCGGGGGGAGAAAGACCCAGTACTTC. This translates into CASSASSGGRKTQYF.

This clonotype has only a few counts. The rearrangement links TRBV27 to TRBJ2-5; D is possibly TRBD1 or TRBD2 (6 bases each). Germline V gene lookup returns CDR1 MNHEY and CDR2 SMNVEV (reference sequence). Trimming pared 5 bases from V and 4 bases from J, leaving 14 bases between. CDR3 length: 14 amino acids. The CDR3 here is CASSVLGGVETQYF. For the CDR3, the DNA is TGTGCCAGCAGTGTTCTCGGGGGCGTAGAGACCCAGTACTTC.

This clonotype was picked up a small number of times. The chain combines TRBV5-1 with TRBJ2-2; 10 bases are shared with TRBD1. V shed 3 bases, J shed 6 bases, and the junction held 5 bases outside the gene matches. CDR3 length: 15 residues. Germline V gene data show CDR1 as SGHRS and CDR2 as YFSETQ. The CDR3 region is CASSSGQGISGELFF. In DNA form, the CDR3 reads TGCGCCAGCAGCTCGGGACAGGGGATATCCGGGGAGCTGTTTTTT.

V usage is TRBV10-3 and J usage is TRBJ1-5; D not certain. V was shortened by 0 bases and J by 3 bases, with 9 bases between the two germline ends. Germline CDR1 reads ENHRY; CDR2 reads SYGVKD. The CDR3 is 15 residues long. The CDR3 region has the DNA TGTGCCATCAGTGAGTCGGGAGGGTCCAATCAGCCCCAGCATTTT. Protein product: CAISESGGSNQPQHF.

This clonotype appeared a few times. CDR3: CASSLSGQRTDTQYF. DNA of the CDR3: TGTGCCAGCAGCTTGAGTGGACAGCGCACAGATACGCAGTATTTT. The V and J genes are TRBV7-9 and TRBJ2-3, with D perhaps TRBD1 (6 bases). V was pared by 3 bases and J by 1 base, with 11 bases between. The CDR3 is made up of 15 amino acids. Germline-derived CDR1 and CDR2 are SEHNR and FQNEAQ (reference sequence).

V gene TRBV5-4 combines with J gene TRBJ2-3; TRBD2 matches 10 bases. V was pared by 6 bases and J by 3 bases, with 13 bases of the junction left unmatched. The CDR3 spans 17 residues. Germline V gene data show CDR1 as SGHNT and CDR2 as YYREEE (reference sequence). The CDR3 region is CASTGPPAGGPTDTQYF. For the CDR3, the DNA is TGTGCCAGCACCGGGCCGCCAGCGGGGGGGCCTACAGATACGCAGTATTTT.

In its sample, this clonotype was seen a few times. V is TRBV4-3 and J is TRBJ2-3; 9 bases line up with TRBD1. Germline CDR1 reads LGHNA; CDR2 reads YSLEER. The CDR3 covers 17 residues. Germline trimming cut 0 bases from V and 0 bases from J; bases unmatched to any gene: 4. CDR3 sequence (DNA): TGCGCCAGCAGCCAAGATAGGGGACAGGGAAGCACAGATACGCAGTATTTT. This codes for CASSQDRGQGSTDTQYF.

This clonotype was seen a few times. This chain joins TRBV7-2 and TRBJ2-7; 7 bases line up with TRBD1. CDR1 SGHTA and CDR2 FQGNSA come from the germline V gene. Unmatched junction bases numbered 13, after V lost 5 bases and J lost 6 bases. The CDR3 has 15 amino acids. The CDR3 DNA sequence: TGTGCCAGCAGCCGCCGGGCAGGGGGAAGTGGCGAGCAGTACTTC. Protein sequence: CASSRRAGGSGEQYF.